This T cell receptor beta chain derives from a study of technical replicates of blood from a few donors. The method was immunoSEQ multiplex PCR; TCRdb's version includes in-frame clones alone and lacks a portion of them. Among 11,000 to 15,000 clones listed, roughly 80% were seen once. Germline CDR1 reads MDHEN; CDR2 reads SYDVKM. CDR3 length: 16 amino acids. Trimming cost V 5 bases and J 2 bases; bases outside gene matches: 4. Sequenced material: PBMCs. This TCR derives from a human donor in good health. The rearrangement links TRBV28 to TRBJ2-1, with 12 bases matching TRBD2. This CDR3 reads CASSRTSGKTYNEQFF. The CDR3 DNA sequence: TGTGCCAGCAGTCGGACTAGCGGGAAGACCTACAATGAGCAGTTCTTC.